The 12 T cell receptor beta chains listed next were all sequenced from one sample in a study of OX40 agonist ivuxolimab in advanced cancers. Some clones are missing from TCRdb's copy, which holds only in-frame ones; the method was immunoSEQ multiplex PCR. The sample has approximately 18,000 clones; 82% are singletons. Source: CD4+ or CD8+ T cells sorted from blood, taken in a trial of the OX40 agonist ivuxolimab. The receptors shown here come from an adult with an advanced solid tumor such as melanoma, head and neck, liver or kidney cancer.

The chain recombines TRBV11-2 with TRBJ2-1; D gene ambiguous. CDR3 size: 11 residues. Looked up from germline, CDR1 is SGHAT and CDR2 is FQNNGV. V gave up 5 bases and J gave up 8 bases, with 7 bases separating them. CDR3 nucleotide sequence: TGTGCCAGCAGCCCTCTAGATGAGCAGTTCTTC. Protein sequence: CASSPLDEQFF.

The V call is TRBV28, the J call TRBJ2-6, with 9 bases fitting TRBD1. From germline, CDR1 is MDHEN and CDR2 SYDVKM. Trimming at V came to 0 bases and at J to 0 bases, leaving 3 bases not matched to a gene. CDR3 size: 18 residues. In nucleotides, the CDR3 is TGTGCCAGCAGTTTATGGGGACAGGGTTACTCTGGGGCCAACGTCCTGACTTTC. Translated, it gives CASSLWGQGYSGANVLTF. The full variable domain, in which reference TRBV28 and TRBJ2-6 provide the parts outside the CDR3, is DVKVTQSSRYLVKRTGEKVFLECVQDMDHENMFWYRQDPGLGLRLIYFSYDVKMKEKGDIPEGYSVSREKKERFSLILESASTNQTSMYLCASSLWGQGYSGANVLTFGAGSRLTVL.

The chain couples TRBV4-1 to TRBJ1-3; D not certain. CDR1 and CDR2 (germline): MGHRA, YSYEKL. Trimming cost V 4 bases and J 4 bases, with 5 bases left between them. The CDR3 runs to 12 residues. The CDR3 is CASSRPGNTIYF. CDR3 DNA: TGCGCCAGCAGCCGCCCGGGAAACACCATATATTTT.

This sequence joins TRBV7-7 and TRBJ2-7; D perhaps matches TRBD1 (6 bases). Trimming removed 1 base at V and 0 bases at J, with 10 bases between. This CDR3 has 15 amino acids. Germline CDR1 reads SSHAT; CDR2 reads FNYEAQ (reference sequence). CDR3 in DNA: TGTGCCAGCAGCTTAGGACAGGACAGCTCCTACGAGCAGTACTTC. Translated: CASSLGQDSSYEQYF.

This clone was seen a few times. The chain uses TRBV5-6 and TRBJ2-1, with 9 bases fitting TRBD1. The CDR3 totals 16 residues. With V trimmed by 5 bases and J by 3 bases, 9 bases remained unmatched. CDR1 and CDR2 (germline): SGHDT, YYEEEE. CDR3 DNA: TGTGCCAGCAGTTCCTACGGGACAGGGTTCTACAATGAGCAGTTCTTC. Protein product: CASSSYGTGFYNEQFF.

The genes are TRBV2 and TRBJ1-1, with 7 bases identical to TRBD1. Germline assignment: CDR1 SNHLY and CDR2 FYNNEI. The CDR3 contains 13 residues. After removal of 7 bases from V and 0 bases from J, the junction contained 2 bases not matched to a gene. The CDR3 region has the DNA TGTGCCAGCACTGGACAGGTGAACACTGAAGCTTTCTTT. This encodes CASTGQVNTEAFF.

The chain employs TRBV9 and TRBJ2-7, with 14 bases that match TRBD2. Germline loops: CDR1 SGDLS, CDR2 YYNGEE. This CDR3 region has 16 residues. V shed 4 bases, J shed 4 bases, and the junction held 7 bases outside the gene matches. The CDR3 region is CASSPGLAGVGYEQYF. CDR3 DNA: TGTGCCAGCAGCCCGGGACTAGCGGGAGTCGGGTACGAGCAGTACTTC.

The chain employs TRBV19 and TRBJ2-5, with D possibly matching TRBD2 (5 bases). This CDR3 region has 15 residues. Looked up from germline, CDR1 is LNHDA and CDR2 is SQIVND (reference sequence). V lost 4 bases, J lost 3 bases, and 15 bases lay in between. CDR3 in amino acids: CASSTGWVAEETQYF. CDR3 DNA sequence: TGTGCCAGTAGTACGGGGTGGGTAGCAGAAGAGACCCAGTACTTC.

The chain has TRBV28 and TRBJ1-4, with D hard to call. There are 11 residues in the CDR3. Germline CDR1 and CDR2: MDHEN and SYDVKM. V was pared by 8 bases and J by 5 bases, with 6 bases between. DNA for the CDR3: TGTGCCAGCTTTAGCAATGAAAAACTGTTTTTT. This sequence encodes CASFSNEKLFF.

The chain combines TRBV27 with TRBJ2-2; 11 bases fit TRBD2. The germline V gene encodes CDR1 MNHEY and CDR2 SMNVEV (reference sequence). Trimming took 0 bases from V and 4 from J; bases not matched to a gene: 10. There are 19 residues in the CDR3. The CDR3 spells CASSLSQVRGTSGTGELFF. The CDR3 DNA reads TGTGCCAGCAGTTTATCCCAGGTTCGGGGGACTAGCGGCACCGGGGAGCTGTTTTTT.

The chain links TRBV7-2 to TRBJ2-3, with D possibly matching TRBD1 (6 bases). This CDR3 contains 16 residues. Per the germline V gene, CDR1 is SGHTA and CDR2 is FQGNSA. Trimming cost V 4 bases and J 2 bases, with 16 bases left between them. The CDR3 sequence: CASSSTTGQPTDTQYF. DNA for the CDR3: TGTGCCAGCAGCTCTACTACAGGACAGCCCACAGATACGCAGTATTTT. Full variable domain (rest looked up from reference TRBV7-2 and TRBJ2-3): GAGVSQSPSNKVTEKGKDVELRCDPISGHTALYWYRQSLGQGLEFLIYFQGNSAPDKSGLPSDRFSAERTGGSVSTLTIQRTQQEDSAVYLCASSSTTGQPTDTQYFGPGTRLTVL.

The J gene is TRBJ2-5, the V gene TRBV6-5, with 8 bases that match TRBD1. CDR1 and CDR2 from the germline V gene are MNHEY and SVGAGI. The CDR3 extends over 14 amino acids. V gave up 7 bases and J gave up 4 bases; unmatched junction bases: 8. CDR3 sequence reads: CASTPGTGPETQYF. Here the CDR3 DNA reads TGTGCCAGCACCCCAGGGACAGGTCCAGAGACCCAGTACTTC.